The rows below give T cell receptor beta chains drawn from one sample of a study of OX40 agonist ivuxolimab in advanced cancers. Sequencing was performed with immunoSEQ multiplex PCR; in TCRdb, only in-frame clones are kept and a portion is missing. The sample consists of around 97,000 clones, approximately 87% of them appearing once. Material: CD4+ or CD8+ T cells sorted from blood, obtained in a trial of the OX40 agonist ivuxolimab. These receptors were obtained from an adult with an advanced solid tumor such as melanoma, head and neck, liver or kidney cancer. Each CDR3 is given with its conserved first and last residue. A D gene is named only where the DNA matches it firmly. Part of the rows lack a size; the others show once, few, many or a class for expanded clones.

size | J | D | length | V | CDR3 | DNA
NA | TRBJ2-7 | NA | 16 | TRBV2 | CASSEGSGYGGIEQYF | TGTGCCAGCAGTGAAGGCAGTGGATATGGGGGAATCGAGCAGTACTTC
NA | TRBJ1-2 | NA | 15 | TRBV6-1 | CASIPSGGPSNGYTF | TGTGCCAGCATCCCATCTGGAGGGCCGTCTAACGGCTACACCTTC
NA | TRBJ2-1 | NA | 15 | TRBV30 | CAWSVRGRLYNEQFF | TGTGCCTGGAGTGTAAGGGGTCGGCTCTACAATGAGCAGTTCTTC
once | TRBJ1-1 | NA | 14 | TRBV25-1 | CASSIGGEGTEAFF | TGTGCCAGCAGTATTGGGGGCGAAGGCACTGAAGCTTTCTTT
few | TRBJ2-1 | NA | 15 | TRBV6-6 | CASSYQAYRDNEQFF | TGTGCCAGCAGTTACCAAGCCTATCGGGACAATGAGCAGTTCTTC
NA | TRBJ2-1 | TRBD2 | 14 | TRBV5-4 | CASSLGRGVNEQFF | TGTGCCAGCAGCTTAGGGCGGGGGGTGAATGAGCAGTTCTTC
NA | TRBJ2-7 | NA | 14 | TRBV19 | CASSKGLPLYEQYF | TGTGCCAGTAGTAAGGGACTTCCACTCTACGAGCAGTACTTC
NA | TRBJ2-7 | NA | 14 | TRBV2 | CASRTDGSSYEQYF | TGTGCCAGCCGGACCGACGGAAGCTCCTACGAGCAGTACTTC
NA | TRBJ1-6 | NA | 14 | TRBV7-6 | CASSSGQPGGTLHF | TGTGCCAGCAGCTCAGGACAGCCGGGGGGTACCCTCCACTTT
NA | TRBJ2-3 | NA | 11 | TRBV20-1 | CSAKQGDTQYF | TGCAGTGCTAAGCAGGGAGATACGCAGTATTTT
NA | TRBJ2-1 | TRBD2 | 14 | TRBV5-1 | CASIPGTSGNEQFF | TGCGCCAGCATCCCCGGGACTAGTGGGAATGAGCAGTTCTTC
NA | TRBJ2-3 | NA | 15 | TRBV18 | CASSPQGGTTDTQYF | TGTGCCAGCTCACCGCAGGGGGGGACGACAGATACGCAGTATTTT